This record concerns one TCR beta chain sequence. Clones were sequenced by immunoSEQ multiplex PCR, and TCRdb holds only the in-frame ones, with some missing. Among about 180,000 clones listed, roughly nine tenths were seen once. The source of the sample is a study of control samples from healthy donors and cancer patients. Looked up from germline, CDR1 is MDHEN and CDR2 is SYDVKM. The germline V and J ends were trimmed by 2 bases and 4 bases, with 21 bases remaining between them. The CDR3 runs to 18 residues. The sample taken for sequencing was blood. The clonotype originates from a man aged 25 to 40 in good health. The chain uses TRBV28 and TRBJ2-4; TRBD1 or TRBD2 may be the D gene (5 bases each). CDR3 DNA: TGTGCCAGCAGTTTACGCCCCATGACCGGGACGATTAAAAACATTCAGTACTTC. Protein product: CASSLRPMTGTIKNIQYF.